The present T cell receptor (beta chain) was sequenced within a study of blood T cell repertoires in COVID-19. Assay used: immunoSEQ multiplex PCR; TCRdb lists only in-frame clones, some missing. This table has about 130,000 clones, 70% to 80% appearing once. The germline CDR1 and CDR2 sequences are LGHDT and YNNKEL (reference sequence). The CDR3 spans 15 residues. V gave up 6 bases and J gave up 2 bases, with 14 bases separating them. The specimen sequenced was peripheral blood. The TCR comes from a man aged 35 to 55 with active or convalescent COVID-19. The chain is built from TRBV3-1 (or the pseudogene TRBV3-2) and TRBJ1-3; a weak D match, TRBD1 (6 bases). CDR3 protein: CASRGTGSTGNTIYF. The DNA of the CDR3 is TGTGCCAGCAGGGGAACAGGGTCTACTGGAAACACCATATATTTT.